Below, 3 T cell receptor beta chains from the same sample are listed, as sequenced in a study of T cells in tumors after PD-1 blockade. The assay was immunoSEQ multiplex PCR, and TCRdb's table has in-frame clones only and misses some. The sample lists about 15,000 clones; 55% to 75% were seen once. The sequences come from tumor tissue, collected after anti-PD-1 treatment. The source is a human donor with cutaneous squamous cell carcinoma.

This clone has just one count. The chain links TRBV6-5 to TRBJ1-3; D gene ambiguous. The CDR3 covers 13 residues. From germline, CDR1 is MNHEY and CDR2 SVGAGI. Trimming stripped 4 bases from V and 1 base from J, with 5 bases between. The CDR3 loop is CASSSGSGNTIYF. As DNA, the CDR3 is TGTGCCAGCAGTTCGGGGTCTGGAAACACCATATATTTT.

The chain is built from TRBV5-5 and TRBJ1-2, with D unclear. The germline gives CDR1 SGHKS, CDR2 YYEKEE (reference sequence). This CDR3 is built from 14 residues. V lost 4 bases and J 8 bases, leaving 18 bases between the germline ends. The CDR3 spells CASSHVPPPEGYTF. The CDR3 region has the DNA TGTGCCAGCAGCCACGTTCCCCCCCCCGAGGGCTACACCTTC.

J is TRBJ2-3 and V is TRBV6-6; TRBD2 aligns across 12 bases. This CDR3 has 17 amino acids. V lost 5 bases to trimming and J lost 6 bases; unmatched junction nucleotides: 12. Germline loops: CDR1 MNHNY, CDR2 SVGAGI (reference sequence). The CDR3 spells CASSRGTSGFQGDTQYF. For the CDR3, the DNA is TGTGCCAGCAGTCGGGGGACTAGCGGGTTCCAAGGGGATACGCAGTATTTT.